Below are 15 T cell receptor beta chains sequenced from a single sample in a study. One entry per CDR3 protein, called by TCRdb with MiXCR from the RT-PCR reads. The sample lists 650,000 to 800,000 distinct CDR3 sequences, 14% seen once, with roughly 3.6% in the top ten. Sequencing used memory CD4+ T cells from blood. The receptors were gathered from a female donor in good health, serving as a healthy control.

This clonotype was observed many times. The CDR3 protein is CASSPGQVGTDTQYF. The CDR3 bases are TGTGCCAGCAGCCCCGGACAGGTCGGCACAGATACGCAGTATTTT. The chain recombines TRBV6-5 with TRBJ2-3, with TRBD1 matching over 7 bases. V dropped 6 bases and J dropped 1; count of bases not matched to a gene: 7. CDR1 is MNHEY and CDR2 is SVGAGI in the germline V gene. The CDR3 is 15 amino acids.

This clonotype occurred a few times. This chain joins TRBV9 and TRBJ2-5, with TRBD2 identical over 11 bases. The CDR3 totals 15 residues. CDR1 SGDLS and CDR2 YYNGEE come from the germline V gene. The V and J ends lost 2 bases and 5 bases, in that order; junction bases with no gene match: 5. The CDR3 DNA is TGTGCCAGCAGCGTTAGCGGGGGGGGCCGGGAGACCCAGTACTTC. This gives the protein CASSVSGGGRETQYF. The full variable domain, with the rest looked up from reference TRBV9 and TRBJ2-5, is DSGVTQTPKHLITATGQRVTLRCSPRSGDLSVYWYQQSLDQGLQFLIQYYNGEERAKGNILERFSAQQFPDLHSELNLSSLELGDSALYFCASSVSGGGRETQYFGPGTRLLVL.

This clonotype has a count of ten or more. The V call is TRBV20-1, the J call TRBJ2-1; TRBD2 aligns across 7 bases. The length of the CDR3 is 14 residues. Germline trimming cut 3 bases from V and 2 bases from J; bases unmatched to any gene: 4. Germline V gives CDR1 DFQATT, CDR2 SNEGSKA (reference sequence). The CDR3 region is CSARSGLTYNEQFF. In DNA form, the CDR3 reads TGCAGTGCTAGGTCGGGACTAACCTACAATGAGCAGTTCTTC.

The chain recombines TRBV18 with TRBJ2-3, with a weak D call TRBD2 (5 bases). This CDR3 contains 15 residues. Trimming cost V 1 base and J 1 base, with 9 bases left between them. The V gene's germline CDR1 is KGHSH and CDR2 LQKENI. As DNA, the CDR3 is TGTGCCAGCTCACCACAGGCCGGGGGCACAGATACGCAGTATTTT. Protein: CASSPQAGGTDTQYF.

Many counts were recorded for this clonotype. The J gene is TRBJ2-1, the V gene TRBV10-3; 7 bases are shared with TRBD2. V shed 3 bases, J shed 6 bases, and the junction held 5 bases outside the gene matches. The CDR3 length is 14 residues. The germline gives CDR1 ENHRY, CDR2 SYGVKD. CDR3 sequence (DNA): TGTGCCATCAGTGATGCAGCGGGGAGCAATGAGCAGTTCTTC. Protein: CAISDAAGSNEQFF.

This clonotype was recorded at least ten times. V usage is TRBV10-2 and J usage is TRBJ1-2; D is unresolved. The CDR3 sequence is 16 residues long. The germline CDR1 and CDR2 sequences are WSHSY and SAAADI. V lost 3 bases and J 6 bases, leaving 20 bases between the germline ends. The CDR3 region is CASSEIIRERGDGYTF. The CDR3 nucleotides read TGCGCCAGCAGTGAAATAATAAGGGAAAGAGGAGATGGCTACACCTTC.

The V call is TRBV5-4, the J call TRBJ1-1, with D possibly TRBD1 on 6 matching bases. Germline V gives CDR1 SGHNT, CDR2 YYREEE (reference sequence). The CDR3 is made up of 15 amino acids. With 2 bases removed from V and 4 bases from J, the gap between germline ends came to 15 bases. CDR3 in DNA: TGTGCCAGCAGCTTCGTCCCAGGGGCGGGCACTGAAGCTTTCTTT. The encoded protein is CASSFVPGAGTEAFF.

This clonotype turned up a few times. This chain links TRBV5-1 with TRBJ2-2; D is undetermined. Trimming stripped 1 base from V and 4 bases from J, with 5 bases between. Germline CDR1 and CDR2: SGHRS and YFSETQ. The CDR3 sequence is 13 residues long. CDR3 region: CASSLQTTGELFF. The CDR3 coding sequence is TGCGCCAGCAGCTTGCAGACCACCGGGGAGCTGTTTTTT.

This clonotype was seen a handful of times. The chain links TRBV7-2 to TRBJ2-1; 7 bases are a match to TRBD2. CDR1 and CDR2 from the germline V gene are SGHTA and FQGNSA. The CDR3 totals 13 residues. V lost 4 bases to trimming and J lost 6 bases; unmatched junction nucleotides: 3. CDR3 DNA: TGTGCCAGCAGCTCCACGGGGGGCAATGAGCAGTTCTTC. Protein: CASSSTGGNEQFF. Variable domain in full (rest from reference TRBV7-2 and TRBJ2-1): GAGVSQSPSNKVTEKGKDVELRCDPISGHTALYWYRQSLGQGLEFLIYFQGNSAPDKSGLPSDRFSAERTGGSVSTLTIQRTQQEDSAVYLCASSSTGGNEQFFGPGTRLTVL.

This clonotype occurred many times. V usage is TRBV12-3 or TRBV12-4 and J usage is TRBJ1-4; D is unresolved. V lost 1 base to trimming and J lost 0 bases, with 6 bases between them. CDR3 size: 15 residues. The CDR3 region is CASSLESPTNEKLFF. In nucleotides, the CDR3 is TGTGCCAGCAGTTTAGAGTCTCCAACTAATGAAAAACTGTTTTTT.

This clonotype has just a few counts. The rearrangement links TRBV7-2 to TRBJ1-1; D unresolved. The CDR3 is 17 residues long. Germline loops: CDR1 SGHTA, CDR2 FQGNSA. Trimming shortened V by 5 bases and J by 0 bases, and 19 bases separated the two germline ends. In DNA form, the CDR3 reads TGTGCCAGCAGCCCCCGAGTTCAAACGGAAATGAACACTGAAGCTTTCTTT. The encoded protein is CASSPRVQTEMNTEAFF. The whole variable domain, remainder taken from reference TRBV7-2 and TRBJ1-1, is GAGVSQSPSNKVTEKGKDVELRCDPISGHTALYWYRQSLGQGLEFLIYFQGNSAPDKSGLPSDRFSAERTGGSVSTLTIQRTQQEDSAVYLCASSPRVQTEMNTEAFFGQGTRLTVV.

With regard to this clonotype: This may stem from a read error, because a much larger clone lies one nucleotide away. This chain links TRBV29-1 with TRBJ1-2; 10 nucleotides line up with TRBD1. Per germline, CDR1 SQVTM and CDR2 ANQGSEA. The CDR3 is 13 amino acids. V was pared by 7 bases and J by 5 bases, with 7 bases of the junction left unmatched. CDR3 amino acids: CSGGTGDEYGYTF. The CDR3 DNA reads as TGCAGCGGTGGGACAGGGGATGAATATGGCTACACCTTC.

This clonotype was seen a few times. The V call is TRBV5-1, the J call TRBJ2-3; D is uncertain. The CDR3 is 18 residues long. V was pared by 4 bases and J by 0 bases, with 21 bases between. The germline gives CDR1 SGHRS, CDR2 YFSETQ. The CDR3 is CASSPRPVWETSTDTQYF. For the CDR3, the DNA is TGCGCCAGCAGCCCTCGGCCCGTGTGGGAAACTAGCACAGATACGCAGTATTTT.

Only a few counts were recorded for this clonotype. The chain employs TRBV30 and TRBJ2-1; the D is unclear. Germline loops: CDR1 GTSNPN, CDR2 SVGIG (reference sequence). V lost 2 bases and J lost 11, with 10 bases in between. This CDR3 comprises 11 residues. The CDR3 here is CAWSLTAQQFF. The CDR3 DNA sequence: TGTGCCTGGAGTCTCACAGCCCAGCAGTTCTTC.

This clonotype was counted between two and nine times. This chain connects TRBV12-3 or TRBV12-4 to TRBJ1-5, with D unclear. This CDR3 region has 15 residues. Trimming removed 3 bases at V and 3 bases at J, with 12 bases between. CDR3 nucleotide sequence: TGTGCCAGCAGTTTTAATGTCGGGGACAATCAGCCCCAGCATTTT. This gives the protein CASSFNVGDNQPQHF.